The entry below describes one T cell receptor (beta chain). The antigen is undetermined. Repertoires were generated with immunoSEQ multiplex PCR, while TCRdb's copy carries only in-frame clones and drops some. This sample has roughly 150,000 clones, with 81% found just once. These data belong to a study of cytotoxic CD8 clonotypes in ibrutinib-treated CLL. Study-level points and caveats: Public clonotypes were rare and shrank or held steady on treatment.

The source was PBMCs, collected after 12 months of ibrutinib treatment. The clonotype was recovered from a human donor with chronic lymphocytic leukemia.

The chain's CDR3 is CASSFRNARGRLQETQYF. The CDR3 bases are TGTGCCAGCAGCTTCCGGAATGCCAGGGGGCGTTTACAAGAGACCCAGTACTTC. The chain employs TRBV5-5 and TRBJ2-5; 8 bases are shared with TRBD1. Germline CDR1 reads SGHKS; CDR2 reads YYEKEE (reference sequence). Trimming at V came to 2 bases and at J to 2 bases, leaving 14 bases not matched to a gene. The CDR3 covers 18 residues.